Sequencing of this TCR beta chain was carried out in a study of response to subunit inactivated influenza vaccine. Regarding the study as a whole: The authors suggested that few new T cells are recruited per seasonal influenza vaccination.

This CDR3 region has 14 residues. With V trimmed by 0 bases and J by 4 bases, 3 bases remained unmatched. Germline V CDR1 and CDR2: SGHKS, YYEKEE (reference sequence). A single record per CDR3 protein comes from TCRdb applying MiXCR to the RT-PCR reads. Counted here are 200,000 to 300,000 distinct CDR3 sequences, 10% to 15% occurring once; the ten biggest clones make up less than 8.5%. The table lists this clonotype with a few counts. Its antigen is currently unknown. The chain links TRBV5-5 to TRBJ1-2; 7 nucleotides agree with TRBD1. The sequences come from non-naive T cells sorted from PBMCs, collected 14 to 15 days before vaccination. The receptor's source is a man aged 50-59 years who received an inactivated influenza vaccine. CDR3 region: CASSLAGGGYGYTF. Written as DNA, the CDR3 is TGTGCCAGCAGCTTGGCAGGGGGAGGCTATGGCTACACCTTC.